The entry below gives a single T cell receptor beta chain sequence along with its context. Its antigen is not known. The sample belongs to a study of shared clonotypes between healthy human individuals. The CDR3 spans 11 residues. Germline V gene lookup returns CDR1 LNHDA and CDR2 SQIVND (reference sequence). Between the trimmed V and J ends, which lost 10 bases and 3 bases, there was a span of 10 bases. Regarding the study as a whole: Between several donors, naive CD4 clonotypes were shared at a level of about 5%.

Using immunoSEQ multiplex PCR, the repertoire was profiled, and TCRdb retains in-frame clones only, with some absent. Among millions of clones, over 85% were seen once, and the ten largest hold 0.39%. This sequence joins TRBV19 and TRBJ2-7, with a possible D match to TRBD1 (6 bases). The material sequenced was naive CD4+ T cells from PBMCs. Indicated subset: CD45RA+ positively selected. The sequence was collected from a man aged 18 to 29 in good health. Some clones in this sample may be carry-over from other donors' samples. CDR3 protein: CATGAVYEQYF. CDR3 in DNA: TGTGCCACAGGGGCTGTCTACGAGCAGTACTTC.